The 19 T cell receptor beta chains listed next were all sequenced from one sample in a study of T cells in women clearing cervical HPV infection. TCRdb's table, derived via immunoSEQ multiplex PCR, lists solely in-frame clones and lacks some. The table for this sample gives approximately 41,000 clones. The sequenced sample consisted of blood buffy coat. The receptors shown here come from a woman aged 18 to 75 with a cervical HPV16 infection that either progressed to CIN3+ or cleared (not recorded which).

Of note for this clone: Coverage ceases 3 residues before the CDR3 finishes, and the germline J gene fills in the end. The gene calls are TRBV19 and TRBJ1-1; 9 bases match TRBD1. Germline CDR1 is LNHDA and CDR2 is SQIVND (reference sequence). This CDR3 is built from 12 residues. Here the CDR3 reads CASSIADRGAFF. CDR3 bases read: TGTGCCAGTAGTATCGCGGACAGGGGC.

Turning to this clone: The read gets to within 3 residues of the CDR3 end, and the germline J gene fills in the rest. J is TRBJ2-7 and V is TRBV29-1; weak D call: TRBD1 (6 bases). V lost 7 bases, J lost 5 bases, and 18 bases lay in between. The CDR3 spans 13 residues. Germline-derived CDR1 and CDR2 are SQVTM and ANQGSEA. The CDR3: CSARPDSLNEQYF. CDR3 bases read: TGCAGCGCGAGACCGGACAGTTTGAACGAG.

About this clone itself: From the germline J gene comes the end of the CDR3, since the read stops 3 residues before it. This chain joins TRBV12-5 and TRBJ1-1, with D tentatively TRBD1 (6 bases). Per germline, CDR1 LGHNT and CDR2 FRNRAP. The germline V and J ends were trimmed by 3 bases and 3 bases, with 14 bases remaining between them. This CDR3 has 15 residues. CDR3 residues: CASGFKTTGDTEAFF. Partial CDR3 DNA: TGTGCTAGTGGTTTTAAAACGACAGGCGACACTGAA.

Here the CDR3 reads CASSRTPQETQYF. Incomplete CDR3 DNA: TGTGCCAGCAGCCGGACACCCCAAGAGACC. The chain joins TRBV7-9 to TRBJ2-5; a weak D match, TRBD1 (5 bases). The read finishes 3 residues shy of the CDR3 end, and the germline J gene is used to complete it. V lost 5 bases and J lost 1, with 8 bases in between. This CDR3 region has 13 residues. The germline gives CDR1 SEHNR, CDR2 FQNEAQ (reference sequence).

Note on this clone: The read comes to an end 3 residues before the CDR3 does, leaving the germline J gene to fill in the end. V gene TRBV19 combines with J gene TRBJ1-6; D may be TRBD1 (5 bases). V lost 9 bases to trimming and J lost 6 bases, with 18 bases between them. This CDR3 region has 15 residues. CDR1 and CDR2 from the germline V gene are LNHDA and SQIVND (reference sequence). Partial CDR3 DNA: TGTGCCAGCAGACAGTCTCCTTTCGGTAATTCACCC. Its protein product is CASRQSPFGNSP. The entire CDR3 sequence reads CASRQSPFGNSPLHF.

As for this clone: The read terminates 3 residues ahead of where the CDR3 ends, so the germline J gene completes it. The V gene is TRBV30, the J gene TRBJ1-1; no firm D call. Per germline, CDR1 GTSNPN and CDR2 SVGIG (reference sequence). The V and J ends lost 8 bases and 3 bases respectively, with 10 bases between them. The length of the CDR3 is 11 residues. The covered CDR3 bases are TGTGCCGCGAGAGCTTACACTGAA. Its protein is CAARAYTE. The CDR3, in full, reads CAARAYTEAFF.

About this clone itself: Read data end 3 residues before the CDR3 end; the end is taken from the germline J gene. Distinct nucleotide sequences in the sample also encode this CDR3. The chain has TRBV7-9 and TRBJ2-5, with unresolved D. Germline lookup yields CDR1 SEHNR and CDR2 FQNEAQ (reference sequence). V shed 1 base and J shed 5 bases, with 8 bases lying between them. This CDR3 is built from 13 residues. Incomplete CDR3 DNA: TGTGCCAGCAGCTTAGTTCCCGGGGAGACC. Protein: CASSLVPGET. The full CDR3 reads CASSLVPGETQYF.

On this clone: The read falls 3 residues short of the CDR3 end, and the missing part is taken from the germline J gene. The chain recombines TRBV7-3 with TRBJ2-3, with 10 positions matching TRBD2. Trimming cost V 3 bases and J 4 bases; bases outside gene matches: 1. The CDR3 runs to 14 residues. The V gene's germline CDR1 is SGHTA and CDR2 FQGTGA. The CDR3 is CASSFLAGADTQYF. CDR3 bases read: TGTGCCAGCAGCTTCCTAGCGGGAGCAGATACG.

Comment on this clone: The CDR3 extends 3 residues past the end of the read, so its final part is completed from the germline J gene. The chain has TRBV28 and TRBJ1-5; 8 nucleotides agree with TRBD1. CDR1 and CDR2 from the germline V gene are MDHEN and SYDVKM. The V segment lost 2 bases and the J segment 6 bases; nucleotides outside the gene matches: 6. The CDR3 runs 15 residues. The CDR3 reads CASSLDQGASQPQHF. The DNA read from the CDR3 is TGTGCCAGCAGTTTAGATCAGGGGGCAAGTCAGCCC. The full variable domain, completed using reference TRBV28 and TRBJ1-5, is DVKVTQSSRYLVKRTGEKVFLECVQDMDHENMFWYRQDPGLGLRLIYFSYDVKMKEKGDIPEGYSVSREKKERFSLILESASTNQTSMYLCASSLDQGASQPQHFGDGTRLSIL.

On this clone itself: The CDR3 is cut off 3 residues early in the read; its end comes from the germline J gene. The rearrangement joins TRBV5-1 to TRBJ2-5, with TRBD2 matching over 8 bases. V was pared by 4 bases and J by 4 bases, with 18 bases of the junction left unmatched. The CDR3 has 18 amino acids. From germline, CDR1 is SGHRS and CDR2 YFSETQ. CDR3: CASSLLSAGELNSETQYF. CDR3 DNA, as far as it was read: TGCGCCAGCAGCCTCCTTTCAGCGGGAGAACTAAACTCAGAGACC. Using reference TRBV5-1 and TRBJ2-5 for the parts outside the CDR3, the full variable domain is KAGVTQTPRYLIKTRGQQVTLSCSPISGHRSVSWYQQTPGQGLQFLFEYFSETQRNKGNFPGRFSGRQFSNSRSEMNVSTLELGDSALYLCASSLLSAGELNSETQYFGPGTRLLVL.

Of note for this clone: The CDR3 is cut off 3 residues early in the read; its end comes from the germline J gene. The V call is TRBV9, the J call TRBJ1-3, with D perhaps matching TRBD1 (6 bases). This CDR3 has 15 residues. The V end lost 3 bases, the J end lost 0 bases, and 10 bases lay between the germline ends. Germline CDR1 SGDLS, CDR2 YYNGEE. The CDR3 loop is CASSAQGSSGNTIYF. The CDR3 DNA, read in part, is TGTGCCAGCAGCGCACAGGGAAGCTCTGGAAACACC.

The CDR3 spells CASSTQGPPQHF. CDR3 DNA, as far as it was read: TGTGCCAGTAGTACTCAGGGTCCGCCC. The chain employs TRBV19 and TRBJ1-5; TRBD1 is a possible D gene (5 bases). The observed sequence ends 3 residues before the CDR3 terminus, with the missing tail filled in from the germline J gene. Trimming took 4 bases from V and 9 from J, leaving 10 bases between them. The CDR3 loop spans 12 amino acids. Per germline, CDR1 LNHDA and CDR2 SQIVND (reference sequence).

In the case of this clone: The observed sequence ends 3 residues before the CDR3 terminus, with the missing tail filled in from the germline J gene. The J gene is TRBJ1-2, the V gene TRBV5-5; TRBD1 aligns across 7 bases. V gave up 7 bases and J gave up 6 bases; unmatched junction bases: 12. Germline CDR1 and CDR2: SGHKS and YYEKEE (reference sequence). CDR3 size: 14 residues. CDR3 amino acids: CASSKNRGEDGYTF. Incomplete CDR3 DNA: TGTGCCAGCTCCAAAAACAGGGGAGAGGATGGC.

A word on this clone: The CDR3 end is not reached by the read, which stops 3 residues before it; the germline J gene fills it in. The V gene is TRBV6-2 or TRBV6-3, the J gene TRBJ2-2; 8 bases match TRBD2. The length of the CDR3 is 16 residues. J lost 1 base, V lost 7 bases, and 8 bases had no gene match. Germline V gene lookup returns CDR1 MNHEY and CDR2 SVGEGT. This CDR3 is CASTKRGGENTGELFF. CDR3 bases read: TGTGCCAGCACCAAACGGGGGGGCGAGAACACCGGGGAG.

This clone is identified as medium-sized from frequency. The read halts 3 residues ahead of the CDR3 end, with the missing end drawn from the germline J gene. This chain joins TRBV10-1 and TRBJ1-4; the D gene is possibly TRBD1 (5 bases). CDR1 and CDR2 (germline): WNHNN, SYGVQD (reference sequence). V was cut by 5 bases and J by 0 bases, with 13 bases left in between. This CDR3 comprises 16 residues. CDR3 amino acids: CASSHPGFATNEKLFF. The sequenced part of the CDR3 DNA is TGCGCCAGCAGTCACCCAGGGTTTGCAACTAATGAAAAA.

Regarding this clone: The CDR3 end lies 3 residues beyond the end of the read and is filled in from the germline J gene. The chain is built from TRBV19 and TRBJ2-1; D may be TRBD1 (6 bases). The V and J ends lost 5 bases and 9 bases respectively, with 14 bases between them. Germline V gene data show CDR1 as LNHDA and CDR2 as SQIVND (reference sequence). This CDR3 is 13 amino acids long. The DNA read from the CDR3 is TGTGCCAGTAGTTTTACAGGGAAATTTGAG. This translates into CASSFTGKFE. The complete CDR3 reads CASSFTGKFEQFF.

Comments on this clone: The read ends 3 residues before the CDR3 terminus; that terminus is restored from the germline J gene. The V and J genes are TRBV6-1 and TRBJ1-2, with 10 positions matching TRBD1. CDR3 length equals 15 residues. The germline V gene has CDR1 MNHNS and CDR2 SASEGT. This chain's CDR3 is CASSESRDRGEGYTF. The part of the CDR3 DNA that was read is TGTGCCAGCAGTGAAAGCCGGGACAGGGGTGAAGGC.

Of note for this clone: The CDR3 end falls 3 residues outside the read, so it is completed with the germline J gene. The rearrangement uses TRBV11-2 and TRBJ2-7; tentatively, D is TRBD1 (6 bases). Germline V lookup: CDR1 SGHAT, CDR2 FQNNGV. Trimming left V 1 base short and J 3 bases short, with 10 bases between. This CDR3 comprises 14 residues. CDR3 region: CASSLGSGDYEQYF. CDR3 bases read: TGTGCCAGCAGCTTAGGTTCAGGGGACTACGAG.

The part of the CDR3 DNA that was read is TGCAGTGCTAGTGTAGCTAGCGGGATCCGCTACGAG. Translating gives CSASVASGIRYE. The whole CDR3 protein reads CSASVASGIRYEQYF. This chain uses TRBV20-1 with TRBJ2-7, with 9 positions matching TRBD2. The read gets to within 3 residues of the CDR3 end, and the germline J gene fills in the rest. The CDR3 contains 15 residues. J lost 3 bases, V lost 3 bases, and 9 bases had no gene match. The germline V gene has CDR1 DFQATT and CDR2 SNEGSKA (reference sequence).